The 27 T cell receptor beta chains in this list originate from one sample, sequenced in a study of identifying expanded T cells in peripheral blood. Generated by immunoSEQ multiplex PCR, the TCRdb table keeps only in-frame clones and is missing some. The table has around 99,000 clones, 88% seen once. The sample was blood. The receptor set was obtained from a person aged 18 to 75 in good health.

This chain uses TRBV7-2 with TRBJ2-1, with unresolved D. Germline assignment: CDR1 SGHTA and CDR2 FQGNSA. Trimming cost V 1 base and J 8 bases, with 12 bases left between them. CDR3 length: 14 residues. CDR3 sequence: CASSLGSALDEQFF. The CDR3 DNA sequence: TGTGCCAGCAGCTTAGGTTCGGCTTTGGATGAGCAGTTCTTC.

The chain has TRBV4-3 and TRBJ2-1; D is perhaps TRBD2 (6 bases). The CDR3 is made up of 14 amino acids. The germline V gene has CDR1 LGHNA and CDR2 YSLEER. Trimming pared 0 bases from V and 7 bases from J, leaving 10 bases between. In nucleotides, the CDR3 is TGCGCCAGCAGCCAAGAGACTAGGCTGAATGAGCAGTTCTTC. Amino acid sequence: CASSQETRLNEQFF.

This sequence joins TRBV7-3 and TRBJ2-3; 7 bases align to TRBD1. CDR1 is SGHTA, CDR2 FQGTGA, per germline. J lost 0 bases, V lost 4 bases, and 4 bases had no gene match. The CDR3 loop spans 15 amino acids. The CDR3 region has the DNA TGTGCCAGCAGCTCGGGACAGCCTAGCACAGATACGCAGTATTTT. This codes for CASSSGQPSTDTQYF.

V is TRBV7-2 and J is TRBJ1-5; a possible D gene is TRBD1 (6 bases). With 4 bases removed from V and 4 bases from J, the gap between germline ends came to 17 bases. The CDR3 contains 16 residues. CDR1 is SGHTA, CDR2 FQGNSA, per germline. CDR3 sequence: CASSSGQPGANQPQHF. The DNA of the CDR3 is TGTGCCAGCAGCTCAGGACAGCCTGGGGCGAATCAGCCCCAGCATTTT.

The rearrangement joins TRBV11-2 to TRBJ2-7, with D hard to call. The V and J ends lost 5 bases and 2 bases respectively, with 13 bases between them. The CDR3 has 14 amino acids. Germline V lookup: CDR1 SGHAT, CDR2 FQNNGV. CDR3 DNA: TGTGCCAGCAGCAGACGATCCTCGGCCTACGAGCAGTACTTC. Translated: CASSRRSSAYEQYF.

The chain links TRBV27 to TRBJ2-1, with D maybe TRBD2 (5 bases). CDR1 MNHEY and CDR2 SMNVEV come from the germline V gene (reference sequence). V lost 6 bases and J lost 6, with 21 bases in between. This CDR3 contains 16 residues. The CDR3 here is CASSLSRTQLLNEQFF. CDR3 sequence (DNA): TGTGCCAGCAGCCTAAGCCGGACTCAGCTACTCAATGAGCAGTTCTTC.

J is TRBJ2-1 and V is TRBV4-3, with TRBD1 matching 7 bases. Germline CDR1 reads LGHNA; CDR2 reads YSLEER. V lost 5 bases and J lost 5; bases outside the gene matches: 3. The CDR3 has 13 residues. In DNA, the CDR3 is TGCGCCAGCAGCAGACAGGGAAACAATGAGCAGTTCTTC. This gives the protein CASSRQGNNEQFF.

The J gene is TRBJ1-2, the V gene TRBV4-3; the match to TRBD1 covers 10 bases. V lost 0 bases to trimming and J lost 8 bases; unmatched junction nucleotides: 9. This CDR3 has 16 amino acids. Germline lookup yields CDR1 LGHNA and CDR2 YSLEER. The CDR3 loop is CASSQDGGQGVRGYTF. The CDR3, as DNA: TGCGCCAGCAGCCAAGATGGCGGACAGGGGGTCCGAGGCTACACCTTC.

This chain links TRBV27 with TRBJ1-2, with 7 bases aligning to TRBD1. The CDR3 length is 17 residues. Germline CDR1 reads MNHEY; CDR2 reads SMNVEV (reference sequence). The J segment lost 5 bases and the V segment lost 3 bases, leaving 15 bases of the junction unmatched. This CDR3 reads CASSFRQGGGVRYGYTF. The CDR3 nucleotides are TGTGCCAGCAGTTTTCGACAGGGAGGGGGCGTAAGGTATGGCTACACCTTC.

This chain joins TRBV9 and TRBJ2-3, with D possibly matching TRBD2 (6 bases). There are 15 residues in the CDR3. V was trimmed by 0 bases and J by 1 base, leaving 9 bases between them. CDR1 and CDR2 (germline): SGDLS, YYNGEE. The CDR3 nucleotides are TGTGCCAGCAGCGTAGATGTAGCGGGCACAGATACGCAGTATTTT. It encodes CASSVDVAGTDTQYF. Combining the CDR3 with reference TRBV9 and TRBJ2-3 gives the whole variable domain DSGVTQTPKHLITATGQRVTLRCSPRSGDLSVYWYQQSLDQGLQFLIQYYNGEERAKGNILERFSAQQFPDLHSELNLSSLELGDSALYFCASSVDVAGTDTQYFGPGTRLTVL.

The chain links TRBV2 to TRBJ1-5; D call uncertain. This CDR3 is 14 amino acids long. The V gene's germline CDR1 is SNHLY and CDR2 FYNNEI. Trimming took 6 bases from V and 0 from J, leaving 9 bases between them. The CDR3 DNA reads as TGTGCCAGCAGCATCATGGGTAGCAATCAGCCCCAGCATTTT. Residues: CASSIMGSNQPQHF.

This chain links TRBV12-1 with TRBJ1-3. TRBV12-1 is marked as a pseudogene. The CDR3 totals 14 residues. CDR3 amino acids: CASSFAVSGNTIYF. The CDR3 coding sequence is TGTGCCAGCAGCTTTGCGGTGTCCGGAAACACCATATATTTT.

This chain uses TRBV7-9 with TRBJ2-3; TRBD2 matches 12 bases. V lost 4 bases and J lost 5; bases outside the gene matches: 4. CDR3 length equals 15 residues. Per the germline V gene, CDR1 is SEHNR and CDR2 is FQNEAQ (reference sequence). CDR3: CASSSSGGAIDTQYF. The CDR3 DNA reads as TGTGCCAGCAGCTCTAGCGGGGGGGCGATAGATACGCAGTATTTT. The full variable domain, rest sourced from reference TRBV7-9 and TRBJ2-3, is DTGVSQNPRHKITKRGQNVTFRCDPISEHNRLYWYRQTLGQGPEFLTYFQNEAQLEKSRLLSDRFSAERPKGSFSTLEIQRTEQGDSAMYLCASSSSGGAIDTQYFGPGTRLTVL.

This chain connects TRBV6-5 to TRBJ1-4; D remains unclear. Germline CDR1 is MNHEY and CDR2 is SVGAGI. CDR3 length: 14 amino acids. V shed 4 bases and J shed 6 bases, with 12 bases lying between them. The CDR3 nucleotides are TGTGCCAGCAGTTCCCTAGGGTCCGATGAAAAACTGTTTTTT. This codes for CASSSLGSDEKLFF.

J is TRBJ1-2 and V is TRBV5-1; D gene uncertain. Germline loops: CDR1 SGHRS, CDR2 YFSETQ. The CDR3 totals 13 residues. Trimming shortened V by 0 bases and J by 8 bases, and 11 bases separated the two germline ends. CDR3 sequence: CASSLVGISGYTF. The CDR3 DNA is TGCGCCAGCAGCTTGGTAGGCATTTCGGGCTACACCTTC.

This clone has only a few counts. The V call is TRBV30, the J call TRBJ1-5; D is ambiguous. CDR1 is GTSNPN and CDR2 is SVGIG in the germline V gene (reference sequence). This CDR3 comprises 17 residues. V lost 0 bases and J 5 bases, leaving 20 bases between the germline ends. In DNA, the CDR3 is TGTGCCTGGAGTGTACGGGGAGGGAGTCCACGAGATCAGCCCCAGCATTTT. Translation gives CAWSVRGGSPRDQPQHF.

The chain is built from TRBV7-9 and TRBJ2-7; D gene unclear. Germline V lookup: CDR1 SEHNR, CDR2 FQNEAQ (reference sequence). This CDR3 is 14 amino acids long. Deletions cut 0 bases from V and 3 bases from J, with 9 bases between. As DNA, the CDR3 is TGTGCCAGCAGCTTAGCTGGGCTGTTCTACGAGCAGTACTTC. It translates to CASSLAGLFYEQYF.

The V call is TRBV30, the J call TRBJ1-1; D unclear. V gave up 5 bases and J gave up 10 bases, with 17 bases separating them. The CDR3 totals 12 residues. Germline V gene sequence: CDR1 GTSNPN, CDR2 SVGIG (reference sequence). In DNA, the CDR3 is TGTGCCTGGCGAACCCTCGGGGAGGGAGCTTTCTTT. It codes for CAWRTLGEGAFF.

CDR3 coding DNA: TGCAGCGTTTCCCGCTACAATGAGCAGTTCTTC. Protein sequence: CSVSRYNEQFF. The chain recombines TRBV29-1 with TRBJ2-1, with D unclear. Germline lookup yields CDR1 SQVTM and CDR2 ANQGSEA. Trimming removed 5 bases from V and 3 bases from J, with 5 bases in between. The CDR3 length is 11 residues.

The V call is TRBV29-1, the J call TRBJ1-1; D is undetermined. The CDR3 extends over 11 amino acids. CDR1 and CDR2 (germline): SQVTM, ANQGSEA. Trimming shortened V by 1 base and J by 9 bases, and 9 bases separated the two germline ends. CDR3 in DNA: TGCAGCGTTGAAGTAGCAGCGCAAGCTTTCTTT. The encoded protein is CSVEVAAQAFF.

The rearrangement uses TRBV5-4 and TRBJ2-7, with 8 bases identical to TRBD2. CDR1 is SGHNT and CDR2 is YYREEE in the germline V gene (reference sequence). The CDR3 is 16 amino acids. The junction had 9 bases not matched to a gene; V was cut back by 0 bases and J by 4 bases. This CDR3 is CASSLAGGGTAYEQYF. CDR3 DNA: TGTGCCAGCAGCTTGGCCGGGGGGGGGACGGCGTACGAGCAGTACTTC.

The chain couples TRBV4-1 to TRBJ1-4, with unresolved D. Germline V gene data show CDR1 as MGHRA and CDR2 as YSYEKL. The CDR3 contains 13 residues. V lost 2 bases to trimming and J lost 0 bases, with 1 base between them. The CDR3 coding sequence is TGCGCCAGCAGCCAAACAACTAATGAAAAACTGTTTTTT. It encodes CASSQTTNEKLFF.

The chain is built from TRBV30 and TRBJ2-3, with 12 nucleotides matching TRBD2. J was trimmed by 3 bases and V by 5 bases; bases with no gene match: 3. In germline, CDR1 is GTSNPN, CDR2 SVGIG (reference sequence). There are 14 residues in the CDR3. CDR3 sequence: CAWGGLAGTDTQYF. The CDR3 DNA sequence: TGTGCCTGGGGTGGACTAGCGGGGACAGATACGCAGTATTTT.

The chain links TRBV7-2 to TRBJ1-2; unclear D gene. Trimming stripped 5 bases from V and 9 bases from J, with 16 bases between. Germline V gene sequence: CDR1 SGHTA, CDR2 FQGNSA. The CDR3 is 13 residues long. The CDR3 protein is CASSPRPRESYTF. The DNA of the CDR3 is TGTGCCAGCAGCCCCCGCCCCCGAGAAAGCTACACCTTC.

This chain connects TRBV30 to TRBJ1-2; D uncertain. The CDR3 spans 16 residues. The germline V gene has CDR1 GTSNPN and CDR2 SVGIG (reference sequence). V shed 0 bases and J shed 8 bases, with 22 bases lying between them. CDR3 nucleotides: TGTGCCTGGAGTGTACTGTATGACCCAAGCGTCGAGGGCTACACCTTC. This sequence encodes CAWSVLYDPSVEGYTF. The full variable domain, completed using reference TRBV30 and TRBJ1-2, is SQTIHQWPATLVQPVGSPLSLECTVEGTSNPNLYWYRQAAGRGLQLLFYSVGIGQISSEVPQNLSASRPQDRQFILSSKKLLLSDSGFYLCAWSVLYDPSVEGYTFGSGTRLTVV.

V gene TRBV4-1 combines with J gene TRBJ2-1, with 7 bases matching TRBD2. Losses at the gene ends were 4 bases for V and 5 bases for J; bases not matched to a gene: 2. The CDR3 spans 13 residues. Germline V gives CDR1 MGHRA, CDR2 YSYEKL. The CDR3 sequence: CASSRGGNNEQFF. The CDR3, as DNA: TGCGCCAGCAGCCGGGGGGGGAACAATGAGCAGTTCTTC.

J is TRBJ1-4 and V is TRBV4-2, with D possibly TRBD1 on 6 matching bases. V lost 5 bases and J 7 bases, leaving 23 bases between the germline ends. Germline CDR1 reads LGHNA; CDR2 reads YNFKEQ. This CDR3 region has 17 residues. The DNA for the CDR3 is TGTGCCAGCAGCTCACACCTAACCCAACAGGGAAGTGAAAAACTGTTTTTT. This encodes CASSSHLTQQGSEKLFF.